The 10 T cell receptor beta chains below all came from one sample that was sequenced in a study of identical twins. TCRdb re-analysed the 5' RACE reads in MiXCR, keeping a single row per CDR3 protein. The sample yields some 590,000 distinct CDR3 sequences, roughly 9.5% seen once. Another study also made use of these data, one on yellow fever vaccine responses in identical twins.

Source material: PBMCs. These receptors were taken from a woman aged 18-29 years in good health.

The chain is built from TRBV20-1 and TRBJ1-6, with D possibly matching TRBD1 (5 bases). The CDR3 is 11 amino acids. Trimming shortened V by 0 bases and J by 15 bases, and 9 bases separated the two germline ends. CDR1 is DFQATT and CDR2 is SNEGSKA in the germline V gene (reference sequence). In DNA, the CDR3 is TGCAGTGCTAGAGACGTGGGACGCCTCCACTTT. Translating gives CSARDVGRLHF.

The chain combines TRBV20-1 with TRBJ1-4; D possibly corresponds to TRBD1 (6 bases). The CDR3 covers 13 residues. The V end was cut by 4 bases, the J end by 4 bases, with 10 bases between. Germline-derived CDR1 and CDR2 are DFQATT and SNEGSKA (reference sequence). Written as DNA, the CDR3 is TGCAGTGCTACAGGGGACCTTAATGAAAAACTGTTTTTT. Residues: CSATGDLNEKLFF.

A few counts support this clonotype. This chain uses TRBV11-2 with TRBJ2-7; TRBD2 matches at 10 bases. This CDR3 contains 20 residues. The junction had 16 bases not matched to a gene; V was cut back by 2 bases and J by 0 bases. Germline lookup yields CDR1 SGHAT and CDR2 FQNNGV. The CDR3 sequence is CASSLREGSGGYWASYEQYF. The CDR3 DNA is TGTGCCAGCAGCTTAAGGGAGGGTAGCGGGGGGTATTGGGCCTCCTACGAGCAGTACTTC.

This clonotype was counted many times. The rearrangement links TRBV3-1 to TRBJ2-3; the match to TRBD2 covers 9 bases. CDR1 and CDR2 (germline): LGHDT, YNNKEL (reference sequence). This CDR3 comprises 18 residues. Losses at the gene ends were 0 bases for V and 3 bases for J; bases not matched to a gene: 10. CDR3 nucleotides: TGTGCCAGCAGCCAAGATCTTGTGGCTAGCGGGGAAACAGATACGCAGTATTTT. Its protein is CASSQDLVASGETDTQYF.

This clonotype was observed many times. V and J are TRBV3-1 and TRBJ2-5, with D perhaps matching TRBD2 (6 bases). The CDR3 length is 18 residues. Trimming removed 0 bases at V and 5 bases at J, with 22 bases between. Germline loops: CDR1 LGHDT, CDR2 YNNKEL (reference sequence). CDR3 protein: CASSQDPSGAIETETQYF. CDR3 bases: TGTGCCAGCAGCCAAGATCCGTCGGGAGCAATTGAGACGGAGACCCAGTACTTC.

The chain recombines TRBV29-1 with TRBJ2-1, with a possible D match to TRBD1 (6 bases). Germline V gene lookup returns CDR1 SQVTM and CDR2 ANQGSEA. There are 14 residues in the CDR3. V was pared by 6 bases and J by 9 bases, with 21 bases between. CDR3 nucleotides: TGCAGCGTACCACAGGGCCCCTCTACAATTGAGCAGTTCTTC. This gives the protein CSVPQGPSTIEQFF.

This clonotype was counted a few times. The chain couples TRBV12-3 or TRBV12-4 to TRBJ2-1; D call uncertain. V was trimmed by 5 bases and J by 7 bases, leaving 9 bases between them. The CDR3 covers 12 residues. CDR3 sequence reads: CASSVATNEQFF. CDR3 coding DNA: TGTGCCAGCAGTGTGGCTACTAATGAGCAGTTCTTC.

The CDR3 nucleotides read TGTGCCAGCAGCCCCACCCCCGGGGCAGGGGCCTATGGCTACACCTTC. Its protein product is CASSPTPGAGAYGYTF. The V and J genes are TRBV5-5 and TRBJ1-2; D might be TRBD1 (6 bases). Germline lookup yields CDR1 SGHKS and CDR2 YYEKEE (reference sequence). CDR3 size: 16 residues. V was clipped by 4 bases and J by 4 bases, with 20 bases between them.

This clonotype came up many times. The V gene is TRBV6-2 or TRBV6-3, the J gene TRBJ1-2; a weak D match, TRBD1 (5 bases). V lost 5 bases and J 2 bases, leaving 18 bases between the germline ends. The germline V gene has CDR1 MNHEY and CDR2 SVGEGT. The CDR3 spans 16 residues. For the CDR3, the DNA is TGTGCCAGCAGTGACACCCTTTTACAGGAGAACTATGGCTACACCTTC. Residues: CASSDTLLQENYGYTF.

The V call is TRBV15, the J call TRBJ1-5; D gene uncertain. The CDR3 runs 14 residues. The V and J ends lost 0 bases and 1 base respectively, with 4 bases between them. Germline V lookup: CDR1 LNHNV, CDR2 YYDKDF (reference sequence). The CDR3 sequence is CATSRERSNQPQHF. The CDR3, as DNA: TGTGCCACCAGCAGAGAACGAAGCAATCAGCCCCAGCATTTT.